This T cell receptor (beta chain) was recovered during a study of long-term antiretroviral therapy in people with HIV. Version v3.0 of the immunoSEQ assay was performed at survey level. For each individual sample, sequencing targeted 40,000-50,000 T-cell genomes. Libraries were prepared by immunoSEQ multiplex PCR; TCRdb keeps only in-frame clonotypes and omits some of them. The sample has under 45,000 clones, around 85% seen once. In the case of this clone: The antigen is unknown.

Findings and limits, study-wide: Controls exceeded HIV repertoires in CDR3 length range. Pre-ART clonal expansion yielded clones that dominated the repertoire at all time points.

Clinicians in the United States treated all participants with HIV. The sequence was collected from a woman aged 50 to 65 with HIV. Sequenced material: unsorted PBMCs, taken 1.2 years after starting antiretroviral therapy.

The CDR3 loop is CASSPPGYGYTF. The CDR3 nucleotides are TGTGCCAGCTCACCACCGGGGTATGGCTACACCTTC. The V and J genes are TRBV18 and TRBJ1-2; D call uncertain. V lost 0 bases and J 5 bases, leaving 4 bases between the germline ends. There are 12 residues in the CDR3. Germline values: CDR1 KGHSH, CDR2 LQKENI.